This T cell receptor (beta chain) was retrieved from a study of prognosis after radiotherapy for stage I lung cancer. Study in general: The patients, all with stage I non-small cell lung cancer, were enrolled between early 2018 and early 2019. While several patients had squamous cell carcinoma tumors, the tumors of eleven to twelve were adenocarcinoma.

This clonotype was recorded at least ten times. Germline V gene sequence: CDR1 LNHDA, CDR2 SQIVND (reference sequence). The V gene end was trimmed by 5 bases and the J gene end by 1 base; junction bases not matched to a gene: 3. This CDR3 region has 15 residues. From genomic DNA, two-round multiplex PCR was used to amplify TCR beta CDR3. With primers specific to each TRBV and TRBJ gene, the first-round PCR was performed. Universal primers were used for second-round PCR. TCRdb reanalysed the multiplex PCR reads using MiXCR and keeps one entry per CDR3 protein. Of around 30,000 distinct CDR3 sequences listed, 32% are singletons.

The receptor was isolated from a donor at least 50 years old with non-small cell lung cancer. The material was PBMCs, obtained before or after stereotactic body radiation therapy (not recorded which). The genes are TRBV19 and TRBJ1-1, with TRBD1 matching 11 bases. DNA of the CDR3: TGTGCCAGTAGTGGGACAGGGGGGAGGAACACTGAAGCTTTCTTT. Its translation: CASSGTGGRNTEAFF.